The clone carrying this TCR beta chain was recorded many times. The target antigen is unknown. These data come from a study of CD8 T cells in ankylosing spondylitis. TCRdb ran MiXCR on the 5' RACE reads and lists one entry per CDR3 protein. The repertoire has about 130,000 distinct CDR3 sequences, about 7% of them found once; the top ten carry approximately 13%. Study-wide results and limits: Blood from ankylosing spondylitis patients appeared to carry a characteristic roughly 8-variant TCR beta motif.

CDR1 is DFQATT and CDR2 is SNEGSKA in the germline V gene (reference sequence). This CDR3 spans 16 amino acids. V was clipped by 2 bases and J by 4 bases, with 20 bases between them. Sequenced sample: blood, either unsorted or a sorted T cell fraction (not recorded which). The TCR originated in a female donor with ankylosing spondylitis or in good health (not recorded which). This chain uses TRBV20-1 with TRBJ1-1, with TRBD1 as a possible D gene (5 bases). Here the CDR3 reads CSARKTGVRGSTEAFF. In DNA, the CDR3 is TGCAGTGCTAGAAAGACGGGGGTACGAGGTAGCACTGAAGCTTTCTTT.